Below, 23 T cell receptor beta chains from the same sample are listed, as sequenced in a study of lymphopenia after photon versus proton radiotherapy. Sequenced by immunoSEQ multiplex PCR; TCRdb stores in-frame clones only, minus some. The sample consists of 77,000 or so clones, around four fifths of them appearing once. Material: peripheral blood, obtained from a patient treated with proton-based radiotherapy. All receptors come from a man in his sixties with pancreatic cancer.

The rearrangement links TRBV30 to TRBJ2-7; TRBD1 matches 10 bases. V gave up 3 bases and J gave up 4 bases; unmatched junction bases: 6. CDR1 is GTSNPN, CDR2 SVGIG, per germline (reference sequence). This CDR3 has 14 residues. The CDR3 reads CAWRSRGQGYEQYF. CDR3 bases: TGTGCCTGGAGGTCGAGGGGACAGGGGTACGAGCAGTACTTC.

The chain combines TRBV19 with TRBJ1-4; no reliable D call. Germline-derived CDR1 and CDR2 are LNHDA and SQIVND (reference sequence). Trimming pared 3 bases from V and 8 bases from J, leaving 10 bases between. The CDR3 covers 13 residues. Written as DNA, the CDR3 is TGTGCCAGTAGTATTTTGGGAAGAGAAAAACTGTTTTTT. Translated, it gives CASSILGREKLFF.

The rearrangement uses TRBV20-1 and TRBJ2-1; D is undetermined. The CDR3 covers 11 residues. CDR1 and CDR2 from the germline V gene are DFQATT and SNEGSKA (reference sequence). Deletions cut 1 base from V and 15 bases from J, with 13 bases between. The CDR3 nucleotides are TGCAGTGCTAGAGGAGCCCAGTGGGTGTTCTTC. The encoded protein is CSARGAQWVFF.

This chain links TRBV18 with TRBJ1-4; D unresolved. The CDR3 runs 15 residues. V lost 5 bases, J lost 5 bases, and 15 bases lay in between. Germline V lookup: CDR1 KGHSH, CDR2 LQKENI. The CDR3 loop reads CASSKENSPNEKLFF. The DNA of the CDR3 is TGTGCCAGCTCAAAGGAGAATTCACCCAATGAAAAACTGTTTTTT.

The chain combines TRBV20-1 with TRBJ2-3; no firm D call. This CDR3 comprises 11 residues. Per the germline V gene, CDR1 is DFQATT and CDR2 is SNEGSKA (reference sequence). The V end lost 4 bases, the J end lost 4 bases, and 6 bases lay between the germline ends. CDR3 amino acids: CSAKRADTQYF. The CDR3 DNA reads as TGCAGTGCTAAACGTGCAGATACGCAGTATTTT.

The rearrangement joins TRBV7-3 to TRBJ2-1; D might be TRBD1 (7 bases). Per the germline V gene, CDR1 is SGHTA and CDR2 is FQGTGA. The CDR3 contains 13 residues. The V end was cut by 5 bases, the J end by 8 bases, with 13 bases between. This CDR3 reads CASSPDRDYEQFF. The DNA of the CDR3 is TGTGCCAGCAGCCCAGACAGGGACTATGAGCAGTTCTTC.

The J gene is TRBJ2-7, the V gene TRBV2, with D hard to call. Germline V gene sequence: CDR1 SNHLY, CDR2 FYNNEI. This CDR3 is 12 amino acids long. Deletions cut 3 bases from V and 0 bases from J, with 3 bases between. CDR3 amino acids: CASSDSSYEQYF. The DNA of the CDR3 is TGTGCCAGCAGTGATAGCTCCTACGAGCAGTACTTC. The whole variable domain, remainder taken from reference TRBV2 and TRBJ2-7, is EPEVTQTPSHQVTQMGQEVILRCVPISNHLYFYWYRQILGQKVEFLVSFYNNEISEKSEIFDDQFSVERPDGSNFTLKIRSTKLEDSAMYFCASSDSSYEQYFGPGTRLTVT.

This clone was found once. CDR3 DNA: TGTGCCAGCTCACCACCGGGGGTGGATCAGCCCCAGCATTTT. It translates to CASSPPGVDQPQHF. This chain connects TRBV18 to TRBJ1-5; D is possibly TRBD1 (5 bases). Germline V gives CDR1 KGHSH, CDR2 LQKENI. The germline V and J ends were trimmed by 0 bases and 5 bases, with 8 bases remaining between them. The CDR3 totals 14 residues.

The CDR3 here is CASSLSSYNSPLHF. CDR3 in DNA: TGTGCCAGCAGCCTTAGCTCCTATAATTCACCCCTCCACTTT. This chain links TRBV5-6 with TRBJ1-6; D is ambiguous. Between the trimmed V and J ends, which lost 4 bases and 0 bases, there was a span of 5 bases. This CDR3 is 14 amino acids long. Germline assignment: CDR1 SGHDT and CDR2 YYEEEE. Looking up the rest from reference TRBV5-6 and TRBJ1-6 gives the full variable domain: DAGVTQSPTHLIKTRGQQVTLRCSPKSGHDTVSWYQQALGQGPQFIFQYYEEEERQRGNFPDRFSGHQFPNYSSELNVNALLLGDSALYLCASSLSSYNSPLHFGNGTRLTVT.

The chain recombines TRBV6-5 with TRBJ2-7, with 8 positions matching TRBD1. CDR1 is MNHEY and CDR2 is SVGAGI in the germline V gene. This CDR3 spans 14 amino acids. V was clipped by 8 bases and J by 2 bases; unmatched bases: 8. CDR3 DNA sequence: TGTGCCAGCTTACCGGGACAGGAAACCTACGAGCAGTACTTC. Encoded protein: CASLPGQETYEQYF.

This clone was seen once. This chain links TRBV19 with TRBJ2-2; D may be TRBD2 (5 bases). The CDR3 has 15 residues. Trimming stripped 7 bases from V and 1 base from J, with 13 bases between. Germline CDR1 reads LNHDA; CDR2 reads SQIVND (reference sequence). For the CDR3, the DNA is TGTGCCAGTAAACGAATCGGGGAGAACACCGGGGAGCTGTTTTTT. Translating it yields CASKRIGENTGELFF. Using reference TRBV19 and TRBJ2-2 for the parts outside the CDR3, the full variable domain is DGGITQSPKYLFRKEGQNVTLSCEQNLNHDAMYWYRQDPGQGLRLIYYSQIVNDFQKGDIAEGYSVSREKKESFPLTVTSAQKNPTAFYLCASKRIGENTGELFFGEGSRLTVL.

This chain joins TRBV14 and TRBJ2-3; no definite D call. V was trimmed by 1 base and J by 1 base, leaving 3 bases between them. Per the germline V gene, CDR1 is SGHDN and CDR2 is FVKESK. CDR3 length: 13 residues. The CDR3 DNA sequence: TGTGCCAGCAGCCAAGGTCGCACAGATACGCAGTATTTT. Protein sequence: CASSQGRTDTQYF. Full variable domain (missing parts from reference TRBV14 and TRBJ2-3): EAGVTQFPSHSVIEKGQTVTLRCDPISGHDNLYWYRRVMGKEIKFLLHFVKESKQDESGMPNNRFLAERTGGTYSTLKVQPAELEDSGVYFCASSQGRTDTQYFGPGTRLTVL.

The chain combines TRBV28 with TRBJ1-5; perhaps TRBD1 as D (5 bases). Germline CDR1 and CDR2: MDHEN and SYDVKM. This CDR3 is built from 12 residues. Trimming took 6 bases from V and 5 from J, leaving 8 bases between them. The CDR3 loop reads CASRQGYQPQHF. CDR3 sequence (DNA): TGTGCCAGCAGGCAGGGTTATCAGCCCCAGCATTTT.

This chain uses TRBV10-3 with TRBJ2-1; 8 bases agree with TRBD2. V gave up 2 bases and J gave up 8 bases; unmatched junction bases: 5. The germline V gene has CDR1 ENHRY and CDR2 SYGVKD. This CDR3 comprises 14 residues. The CDR3 sequence: CAISERSGSHEQFF. The CDR3 region has the DNA TGTGCCATCAGTGAGCGAAGCGGGAGCCATGAGCAGTTCTTC.

The J gene is TRBJ1-1, the V gene TRBV2; D possibly corresponds to TRBD1 (6 bases). This CDR3 is 14 amino acids long. In germline, CDR1 is SNHLY, CDR2 FYNNEI. Trimming removed 6 bases at V and 2 bases at J, with 13 bases between. CDR3 loop: CASRKQGYNTEAFF. The CDR3 nucleotides read TGTGCCAGCAGGAAACAGGGATATAACACTGAAGCTTTCTTT.

This clone was recorded a few times. The genes are TRBV7-6 and TRBJ2-3, with D possibly TRBD2 on 6 matching bases. The CDR3 loop spans 16 amino acids. With 5 bases removed from V and 1 base from J, the gap between germline ends came to 16 bases. Germline CDR1 SGHVS, CDR2 FNYEAQ. The CDR3 reads CASSQTGGGGTDTQYF. CDR3 DNA sequence: TGTGCCAGCAGCCAGACCGGAGGCGGGGGCACAGATACGCAGTATTTT.

This clone was seen a few times. The chain links TRBV28 to TRBJ2-7; D is tentatively TRBD1 or TRBD2 (5 bases each). Germline CDR1 MDHEN, CDR2 SYDVKM. This CDR3 spans 15 amino acids. V was trimmed by 6 bases and J by 0 bases, leaving 15 bases between them. CDR3 region: CASRMGEASSYEQYF. CDR3 in DNA: TGTGCCAGCAGGATGGGGGAAGCGTCCTCCTACGAGCAGTACTTC.

The chain joins TRBV6-4 to TRBJ1-2; D remains unclear. Trimming stripped 3 bases from V and 4 bases from J, with 12 bases between. The CDR3 has 14 amino acids. Germline V gene sequence: CDR1 MRHNA, CDR2 SNTAGT. The CDR3 region has the DNA TGTGCCAGCAGTGATTTTATACAGACCTATGGCTACACCTTC. It encodes CASSDFIQTYGYTF.

The chain employs TRBV7-2 and TRBJ2-1, with 10 bases lining up with TRBD2. Germline trimming cut 2 bases from V and 3 bases from J; bases unmatched to any gene: 4. The CDR3 has 16 residues. CDR1 is SGHTA, CDR2 FQGNSA, per germline. CDR3 sequence reads: CASSLQPSGGYNEQFF. CDR3 nucleotides: TGTGCCAGCAGCTTACAACCTAGCGGGGGCTACAATGAGCAGTTCTTC.

V gene TRBV5-1 combines with J gene TRBJ1-2; D is uncertain. Germline V lookup: CDR1 SGHRS, CDR2 YFSETQ. V dropped 0 bases and J dropped 1 base, with 16 bases sitting between them. The length of the CDR3 is 17 residues. CDR3 amino acids: CASSLGLQPVLNYGYTF. The CDR3 nucleotides are TGCGCCAGCAGCTTGGGATTACAGCCAGTTCTTAACTATGGCTACACCTTC.

The count of this clone is one. The genes are TRBV4-3 and TRBJ2-1; the D is unclear. This CDR3 has 13 amino acids. Per germline, CDR1 LGHNA and CDR2 YSLEER. The V and J ends lost 1 base and 7 bases respectively, with 8 bases between them. The CDR3: CASSQARWNEQFF. As DNA, the CDR3 is TGCGCCAGCAGCCAAGCTAGGTGGAATGAGCAGTTCTTC.

This rearrangement joins TRBV9 to TRBJ2-2, with D possibly TRBD1 on 6 matching bases. CDR1 is SGDLS and CDR2 is YYNGEE in the germline V gene. V gave up 0 bases and J gave up 5 bases, with 14 bases separating them. The CDR3 runs to 16 residues. The CDR3 sequence is CASSVGGGISTGELFF. The CDR3 region has the DNA TGTGCCAGCAGCGTAGGAGGGGGAATTAGTACCGGGGAGCTGTTTTTT.

This chain uses TRBV5-6 with TRBJ2-7; possible D gene TRBD1, 5 bases. The CDR3 totals 13 residues. Trimming stripped 3 bases from V and 6 bases from J, with 13 bases between. Germline CDR1 SGHDT, CDR2 YYEEEE. The CDR3 DNA reads as TGTGCCAGCAGCTGGTGGGGCAGGGCCGAGCAGTACTTC. It yields the protein CASSWWGRAEQYF. The whole variable domain, filled in from reference TRBV5-6 and TRBJ2-7, reads DAGVTQSPTHLIKTRGQQVTLRCSPKSGHDTVSWYQQALGQGPQFIFQYYEEEERQRGNFPDRFSGHQFPNYSSELNVNALLLGDSALYLCASSWWGRAEQYFGPGTRLTVT.